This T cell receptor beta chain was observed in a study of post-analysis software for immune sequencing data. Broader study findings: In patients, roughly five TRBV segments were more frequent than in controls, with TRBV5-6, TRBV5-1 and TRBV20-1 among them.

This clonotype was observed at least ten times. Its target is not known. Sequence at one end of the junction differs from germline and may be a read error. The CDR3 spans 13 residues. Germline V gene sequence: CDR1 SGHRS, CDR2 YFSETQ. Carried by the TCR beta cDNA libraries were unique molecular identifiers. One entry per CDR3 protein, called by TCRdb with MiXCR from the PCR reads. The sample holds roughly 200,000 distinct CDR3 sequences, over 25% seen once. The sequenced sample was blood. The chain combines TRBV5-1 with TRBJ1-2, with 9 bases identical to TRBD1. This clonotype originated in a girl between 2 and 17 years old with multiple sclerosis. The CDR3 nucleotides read TGTGCCAGCTCACTCGGGACAGGGAACGGCTACACCTTC. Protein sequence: CASSLGTGNGYTF.